The 11 T cell receptor beta chains given below trace back to one sample, sequenced in a study of CD8 T cells in ankylosing spondylitis. MiXCR was run by TCRdb on the 5' RACE reads, yielding one entry per CDR3 protein. The sample holds about 220,000 distinct CDR3 sequences, about 7.3% seen once. These TCRs are of unknown antigen specificity. The study's findings and limits: One TCR beta motif, made up of fewer than 10 highly homologous variants, appeared characteristic of ankylosing spondylitis blood.

The sequencing sample was made of blood, either unsorted or a sorted T cell fraction (not recorded which). Every receptor here comes from a male donor with ankylosing spondylitis.

This clonotype was counted many times. The genes are TRBV7-8 and TRBJ2-7; the match to TRBD1 covers 7 bases. Unmatched junction bases numbered 8, after V lost 0 bases and J lost 3 bases. Germline CDR1 SGHVS, CDR2 FQNEAQ. There are 16 residues in the CDR3. CDR3 bases: TGTGCCAGCAGCTTAGCGCTGCAGGGGGACGTCTACGAGCAGTACTTC. It translates to CASSLALQGDVYEQYF.

Many counts were recorded for this clonotype. The chain carries TRBV6-1 and TRBJ1-1, with 8 bases fitting TRBD1. The CDR3 loop spans 15 amino acids. Germline V gene sequence: CDR1 MNHNS, CDR2 SASEGT. The ends lost 6 bases at V and 2 bases at J; junction bases unmatched: 8. The CDR3 DNA is TGTGCCAGCAGGGACAGGGATAGAGGAAACACTGAAGCTTTCTTT. Residues: CASRDRDRGNTEAFF.

The J gene is TRBJ2-1, the V gene TRBV29-1; the D gene is possibly TRBD1 (6 bases). CDR3 length equals 15 residues. Germline V gives CDR1 SQVTM, CDR2 ANQGSEA. V lost 7 bases and J lost 8, with 24 bases in between. In DNA form, the CDR3 reads TGCAGCGCCGAAGCCAGACAGGCCCTCTGGTATGAGCAGTTCTTC. Amino acids: CSAEARQALWYEQFF.

This clonotype has ten or more counts. DNA of the CDR3: TGCGCCAGCAAGGGGGTCACTGAAGCTTTCTTT. Translating gives CASKGVTEAFF. The chain joins TRBV5-1 to TRBJ1-1; a weak D match, TRBD1 (6 bases). Between the trimmed V and J ends, which lost 6 bases and 4 bases, there was a span of 7 bases. The CDR3 runs 11 residues. Germline CDR1 SGHRS, CDR2 YFSETQ.

This clonotype showed up many times. The chain is built from TRBV6-1 and TRBJ2-1; D call uncertain. CDR3 length: 13 amino acids. V lost 5 bases, J lost 9 bases, and 14 bases lay in between. From germline, CDR1 is MNHNS and CDR2 SASEGT. The CDR3, as DNA: TGTGCCAGCAGTCTTCATGGGGTCGCTGAGCAGTTCTTC. Amino acids: CASSLHGVAEQFF.

Ten or more counts support this clonotype. The V gene is TRBV6-2 or TRBV6-3, the J gene TRBJ2-2, with D tentatively TRBD2 (5 bases). The germline gives CDR1 MNHEY, CDR2 SVGEGT. V was cut by 6 bases and J by 7 bases, with 21 bases left in between. CDR3 size: 16 residues. DNA of the CDR3: TGTGCCAGCAGCAGACCGGGATCCCGAGGGATCGGGGAGCTGTTTTTT. It translates to CASSRPGSRGIGELFF.

In this sample, this clonotype turned up many times. This chain uses TRBV2 with TRBJ2-7; 8 bases are a match to TRBD1. The CDR3 covers 15 residues. Losses at the gene ends were 2 bases for V and 4 bases for J; bases not matched to a gene: 7. Germline CDR1 and CDR2: SNHLY and FYNNEI. The DNA of the CDR3 is TGTGCCAGCAGTGAAAGAGGGACAGGTGGTTACGAGCAGTACTTC. Its protein is CASSERGTGGYEQYF. Combining the CDR3 with reference TRBV2 and TRBJ2-7 gives the whole variable domain EPEVTQTPSHQVTQMGQEVILRCVPISNHLYFYWYRQILGQKVEFLVSFYNNEISEKSEIFDDQFSVERPDGSNFTLKIRSTKLEDSAMYFCASSERGTGGYEQYFGPGTRLTVT.

The chain combines TRBV7-9 with TRBJ2-2; 9 bases are a match to TRBD1. The CDR3 is made up of 15 amino acids. With 4 bases clipped from V and 3 bases from J, the junction kept 3 bases outside the gene matches. Germline CDR1 and CDR2: SEHNR and FQNEAQ (reference sequence). CDR3 protein: CASSSRQGDTGELFF. CDR3 sequence (DNA): TGTGCCAGCAGCTCCCGACAGGGGGACACCGGGGAGCTGTTTTTT.

The chain joins TRBV20-1 to TRBJ2-7, with D unresolved. This CDR3 is 15 amino acids long. The V gene's germline CDR1 is DFQATT and CDR2 SNEGSKA (reference sequence). Trimming pared 3 bases from V and 3 bases from J, leaving 18 bases between. Written as DNA, the CDR3 is TGCAGTGCTAGTGCCCTCGAGGCCAGAGTCTACGAGCAGTACTTC. Translation: CSASALEARVYEQYF.

This clonotype was seen many times. The J gene is TRBJ1-5, the V gene TRBV5-5; D gene uncertain. CDR3 size: 14 residues. Looked up from germline, CDR1 is SGHKS and CDR2 is YYEKEE (reference sequence). V lost 1 base and J lost 4, with 9 bases in between. CDR3 in amino acids: CASSLYQANQPQHF. Here the CDR3 DNA reads TGTGCCAGCAGCTTGTACCAAGCGAATCAGCCCCAGCATTTT.

This clonotype came up many times. The chain combines TRBV10-3 with TRBJ2-5; D unresolved. The CDR3 covers 13 residues. The V end lost 4 bases, the J end lost 2 bases, and 8 bases lay between the germline ends. Germline CDR1 is ENHRY and CDR2 is SYGVKD. The CDR3 coding sequence is TGTGCCATCAGTGTTTCCGTACAAGAGACCCAGTACTTC. Translated: CAISVSVQETQYF.